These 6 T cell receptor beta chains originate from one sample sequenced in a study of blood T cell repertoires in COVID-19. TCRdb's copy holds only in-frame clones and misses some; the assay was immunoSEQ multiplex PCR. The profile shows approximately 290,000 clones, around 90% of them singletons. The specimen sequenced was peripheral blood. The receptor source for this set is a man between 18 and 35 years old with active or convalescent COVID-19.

CDR3 protein: CASSLEGLTQYF. The CDR3 DNA reads as TGTGCCAGCAGCTTGGAGGGGTTGACGCAGTACTTC. The V gene is TRBV5-4, the J gene TRBJ2-7; a possible D gene is TRBD1 (5 bases). CDR3 length: 12 amino acids. CDR1 is SGHNT and CDR2 is YYREEE in the germline V gene (reference sequence). The V gene lost 0 bases and the J gene lost 9 bases, with 10 bases spanning the gap.

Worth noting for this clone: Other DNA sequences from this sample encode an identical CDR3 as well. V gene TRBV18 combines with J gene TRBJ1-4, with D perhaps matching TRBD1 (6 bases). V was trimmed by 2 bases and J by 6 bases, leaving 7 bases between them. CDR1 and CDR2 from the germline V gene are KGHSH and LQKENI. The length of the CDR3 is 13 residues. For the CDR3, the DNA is TGTGCCAGCTCACCAAACAGGGATGAAAAACTGTTTTTT. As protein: CASSPNRDEKLFF.

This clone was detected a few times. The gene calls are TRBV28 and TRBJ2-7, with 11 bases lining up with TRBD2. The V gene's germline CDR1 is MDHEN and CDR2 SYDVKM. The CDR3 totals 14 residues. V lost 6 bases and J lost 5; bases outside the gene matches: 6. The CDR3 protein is CASRKLAGENEQYF. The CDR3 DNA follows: TGTGCCAGCAGAAAACTAGCGGGGGAGAACGAGCAGTACTTC.

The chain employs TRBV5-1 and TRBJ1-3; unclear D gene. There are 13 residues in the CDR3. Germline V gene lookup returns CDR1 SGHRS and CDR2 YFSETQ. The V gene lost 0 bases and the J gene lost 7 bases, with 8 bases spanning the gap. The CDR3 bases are TGCGCCAGCAGCTTGGGTCTCGGGAACACCATATATTTT. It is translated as CASSLGLGNTIYF.

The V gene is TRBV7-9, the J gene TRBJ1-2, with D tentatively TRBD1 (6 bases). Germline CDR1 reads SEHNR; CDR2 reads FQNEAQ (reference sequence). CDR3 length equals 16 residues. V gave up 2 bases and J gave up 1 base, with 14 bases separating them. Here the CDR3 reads CASSLRGQTLNYGYTF. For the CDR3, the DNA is TGTGCCAGCAGCTTACGGGGACAAACTCTTAACTATGGCTACACCTTC. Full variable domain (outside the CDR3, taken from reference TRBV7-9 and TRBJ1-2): DTGVSQNPRHKITKRGQNVTFRCDPISEHNRLYWYRQTLGQGPEFLTYFQNEAQLEKSRLLSDRFSAERPKGSFSTLEIQRTEQGDSAMYLCASSLRGQTLNYGYTFGSGTRLTVV.

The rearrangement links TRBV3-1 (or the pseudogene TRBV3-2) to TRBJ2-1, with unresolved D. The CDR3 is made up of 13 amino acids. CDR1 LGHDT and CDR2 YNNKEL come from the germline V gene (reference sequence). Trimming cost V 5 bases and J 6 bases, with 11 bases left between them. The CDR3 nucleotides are TGTGCCAGCAGCGTCCTCTCTATCAATGAGCAGTTCTTC. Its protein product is CASSVLSINEQFF.